The present TCR beta chain was sequenced within a study of neoadjuvant anti-PD-1 for oral cavity cancer. Overall study context: Patients without progression got a fourth dose around day 43.

Measured with immunoSEQ multiplex PCR; TCRdb has only the in-frame clones, and not every one. The profile shows 72,000 or so clones, around 83% of them singletons. These newly diagnosed stage II-IVA oral cavity squamous cell carcinoma patients had no prior systemic or radiation treatment. V shed 2 bases and J shed 2 bases, with 12 bases lying between them. This CDR3 has 16 residues. Germline lookup yields CDR1 MGHDK and CDR2 SYGVNS. This rearrangement joins TRBV25-1 to TRBJ2-2, with TRBD1 as a possible D gene (6 bases). The sequencing here drew on PBMCs, taken before nivolumab (anti-PD-1) treatment. This receptor was taken from a person between 40 and 85 years old with oral cavity squamous cell carcinoma. CDR3 in amino acids: CASSEAGTKNTGELFF. CDR3 in DNA: TGTGCCAGCAGTGAAGCAGGGACAAAAAACACCGGGGAGCTGTTTTTT.